This T cell receptor (beta chain) was documented in a study of cytomegalovirus exposure and HLA in healthy donors. Whole-study findings and limits: It was assumed in the presence/absence analyses that sequencing depth was roughly uniform across donors. In a later analysis, a missense DCLRE1C variant was linked to TCR beta V- and J-gene trimming.

In regard to this clone: Its cognate antigen is unknown.

The PCR had 60 Vbeta and 13 Jbeta primers. Assay: immunoSEQ multiplex PCR; the TCRdb copy retains only in-frame clones and omits some. Recorded here are more than 95,000 clones; the top ten clones represent 1%. CDR3 length: 17 residues. Looked up from germline, CDR1 is MGHRA and CDR2 is YSYEKL. The trim removed 1 base at V and 0 bases at J, leaving 3 bases unmatched. This receptor was taken from a man aged 18 to 30 in good health and CMV-seronegative. Material: PBMCs. V gene TRBV4-1 combines with J gene TRBJ2-3; 11 nucleotides align to TRBD2. CDR3: CASSQVASGGSTDTQYF. DNA of the CDR3: TGCGCCAGCAGCCAAGTGGCTAGCGGGGGGAGCACAGATACGCAGTATTTT.